This TCR beta chain emerged from a study of shared clonotypes between healthy human individuals. Germline V gene data show CDR1 as MNHEY and CDR2 as SMNVEV (reference sequence). Trimming removed 4 bases from V and 7 bases from J; junction bases left unmatched: 10. The CDR3 sequence is 16 residues long. Method: immunoSEQ multiplex PCR; TCRdb's copy keeps in-frame clones and lacks some. The sample consists of about 1.5 million clones, roughly 96% of them appearing once. Each donor was a Caucasian adult residing in Nashville, Tennessee. Sequencing input: naive CD4+ T cells sorted from blood. Subset in this sample: CD45RA+ positively selected. V gene TRBV27 combines with J gene TRBJ2-5, with TRBD1 matching 12 bases. The sequence was obtained from a man aged 25 to 45 in good health. Here the CDR3 reads CASSSGQGASHGTQYF. CDR3 DNA sequence: TGTGCCAGCAGTTCGGGACAGGGGGCGTCCCATGGGACCCAGTACTTC.